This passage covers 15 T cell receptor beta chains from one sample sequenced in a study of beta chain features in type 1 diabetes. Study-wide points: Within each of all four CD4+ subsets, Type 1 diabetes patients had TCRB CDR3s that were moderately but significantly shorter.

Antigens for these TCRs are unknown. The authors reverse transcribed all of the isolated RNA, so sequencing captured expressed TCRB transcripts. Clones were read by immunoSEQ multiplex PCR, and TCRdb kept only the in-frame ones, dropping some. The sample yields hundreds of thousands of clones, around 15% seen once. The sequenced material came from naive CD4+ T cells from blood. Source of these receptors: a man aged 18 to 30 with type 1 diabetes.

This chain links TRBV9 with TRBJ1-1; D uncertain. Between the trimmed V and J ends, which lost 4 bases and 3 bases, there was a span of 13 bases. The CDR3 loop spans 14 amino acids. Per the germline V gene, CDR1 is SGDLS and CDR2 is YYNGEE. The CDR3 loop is CASSSGPDYTEAFF. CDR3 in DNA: TGTGCCAGCAGCTCAGGTCCCGATTACACTGAAGCTTTCTTT.

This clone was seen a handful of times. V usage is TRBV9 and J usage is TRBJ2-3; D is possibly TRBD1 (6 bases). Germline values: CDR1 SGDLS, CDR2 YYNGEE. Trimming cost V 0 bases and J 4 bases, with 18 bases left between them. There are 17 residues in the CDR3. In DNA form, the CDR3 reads TGTGCCAGCAGCGTAGAGTGGGGGCTCGCCCTCCCAGATACGCAGTATTTT. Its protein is CASSVEWGLALPDTQYF.

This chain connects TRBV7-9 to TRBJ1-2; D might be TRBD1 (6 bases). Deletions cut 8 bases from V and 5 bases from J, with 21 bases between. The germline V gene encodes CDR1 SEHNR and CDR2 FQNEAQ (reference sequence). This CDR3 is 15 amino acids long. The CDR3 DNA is TGTGCCAGCTACCAGGGGCCTCCCAGAGATTATGGCTACACCTTC. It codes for CASYQGPPRDYGYTF.

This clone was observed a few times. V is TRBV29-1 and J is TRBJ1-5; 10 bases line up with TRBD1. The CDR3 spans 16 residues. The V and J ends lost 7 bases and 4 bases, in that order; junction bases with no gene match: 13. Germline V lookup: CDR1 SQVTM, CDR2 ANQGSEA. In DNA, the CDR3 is TGCAGCGGTTCCTGGGTCGACAGGGGGCCTAATCAGCCCCAGCATTTT. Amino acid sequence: CSGSWVDRGPNQPQHF.

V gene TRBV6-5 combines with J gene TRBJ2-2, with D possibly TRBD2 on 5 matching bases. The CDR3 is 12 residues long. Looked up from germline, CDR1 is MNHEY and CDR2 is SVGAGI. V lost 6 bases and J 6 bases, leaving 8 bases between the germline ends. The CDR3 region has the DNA TGTGCCAGCAGCCAGAGGGCCGGGGAGCTGTTTTTT. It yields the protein CASSQRAGELFF.

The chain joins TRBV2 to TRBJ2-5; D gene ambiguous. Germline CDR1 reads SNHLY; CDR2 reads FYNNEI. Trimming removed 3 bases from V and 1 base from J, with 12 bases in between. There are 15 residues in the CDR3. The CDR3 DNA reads TGTGCCAGCAGTGAGGCAGGCGCCTTCCAAGAGACCCAGTACTTC. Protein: CASSEAGAFQETQYF.

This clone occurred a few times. The CDR3 region is CATSRDVSRGETQYF. In DNA, the CDR3 is TGTGCCACCAGCAGAGATGTGAGTCGAGGGGAGACCCAGTACTTC. The chain links TRBV15 to TRBJ2-5, with D tentatively TRBD2 (5 bases). The V end lost 0 bases, the J end lost 5 bases, and 13 bases lay between the germline ends. CDR3 length equals 15 residues. The germline V gene has CDR1 LNHNV and CDR2 YYDKDF (reference sequence).

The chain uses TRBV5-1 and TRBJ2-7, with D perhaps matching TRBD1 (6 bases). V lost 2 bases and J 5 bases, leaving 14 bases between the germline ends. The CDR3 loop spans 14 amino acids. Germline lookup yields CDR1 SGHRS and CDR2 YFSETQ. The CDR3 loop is CASSFGQSPDEQYF. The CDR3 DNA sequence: TGCGCCAGCAGCTTTGGACAGAGCCCGGACGAGCAGTACTTC. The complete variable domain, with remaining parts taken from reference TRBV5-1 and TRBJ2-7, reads KAGVTQTPRYLIKTRGQQVTLSCSPISGHRSVSWYQQTPGQGLQFLFEYFSETQRNKGNFPGRFSGRQFSNSRSEMNVSTLELGDSALYLCASSFGQSPDEQYFGPGTRLTVT.

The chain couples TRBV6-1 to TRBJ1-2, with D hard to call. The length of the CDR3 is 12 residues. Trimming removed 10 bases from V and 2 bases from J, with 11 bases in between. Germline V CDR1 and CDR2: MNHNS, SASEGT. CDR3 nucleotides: TGTGCCACCACCTTAGAAAACTATGGCTACACCTTC. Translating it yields CATTLENYGYTF.

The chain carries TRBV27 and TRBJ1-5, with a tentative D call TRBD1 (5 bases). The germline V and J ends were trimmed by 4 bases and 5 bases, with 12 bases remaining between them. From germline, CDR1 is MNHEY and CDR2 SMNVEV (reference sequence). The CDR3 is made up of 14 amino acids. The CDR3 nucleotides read TGTGCCAGCAGTTCTCTGCCAGGGTATCAGCCCCAGCATTTT. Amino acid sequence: CASSSLPGYQPQHF.

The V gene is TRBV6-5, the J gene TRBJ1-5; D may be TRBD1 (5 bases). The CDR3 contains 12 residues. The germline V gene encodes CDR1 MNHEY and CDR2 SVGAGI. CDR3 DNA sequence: TGTGCTACGGGCAGGGAGGCCCAGCCCCAGCATTTT. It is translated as CATGREAQPQHF.

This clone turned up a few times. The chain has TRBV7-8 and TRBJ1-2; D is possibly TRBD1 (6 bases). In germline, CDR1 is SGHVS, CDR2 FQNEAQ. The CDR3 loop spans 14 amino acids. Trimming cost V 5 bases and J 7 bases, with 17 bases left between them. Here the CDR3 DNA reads TGTGCCAGCAGCGAGGACGGGGGCGCGGTTGGCTACACCTTC. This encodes CASSEDGGAVGYTF. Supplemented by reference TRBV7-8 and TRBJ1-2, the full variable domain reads GAGVSQSPRYKVAKRGQDVALRCDPISGHVSLFWYQQALGQGPEFLTYFQNEAQLDKSGLPSDRFFAERPEGSVSTLKIQRTQQEDSAVYLCASSEDGGAVGYTFGSGTRLTVV.

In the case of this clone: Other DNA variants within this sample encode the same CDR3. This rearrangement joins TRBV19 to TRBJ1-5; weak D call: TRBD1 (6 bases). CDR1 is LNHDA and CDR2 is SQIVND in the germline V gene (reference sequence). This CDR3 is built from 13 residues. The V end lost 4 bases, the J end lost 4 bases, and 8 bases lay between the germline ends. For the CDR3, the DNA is TGTGCCAGTAGTACAGACAGGAATCAGCCCCAGCATTTT. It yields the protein CASSTDRNQPQHF.

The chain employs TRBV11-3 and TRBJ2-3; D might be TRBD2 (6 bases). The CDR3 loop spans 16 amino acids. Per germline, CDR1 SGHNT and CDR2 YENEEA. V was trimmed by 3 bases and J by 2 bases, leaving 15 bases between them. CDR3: CASSFGGAQYTDTQYF. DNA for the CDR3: TGTGCCAGCAGCTTTGGCGGGGCACAATACACAGATACGCAGTATTTT.

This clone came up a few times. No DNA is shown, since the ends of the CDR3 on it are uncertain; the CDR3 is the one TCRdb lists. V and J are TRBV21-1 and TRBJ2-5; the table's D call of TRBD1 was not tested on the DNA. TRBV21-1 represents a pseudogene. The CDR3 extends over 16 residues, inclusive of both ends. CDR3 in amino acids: CASSRFGTGNRETQYF.